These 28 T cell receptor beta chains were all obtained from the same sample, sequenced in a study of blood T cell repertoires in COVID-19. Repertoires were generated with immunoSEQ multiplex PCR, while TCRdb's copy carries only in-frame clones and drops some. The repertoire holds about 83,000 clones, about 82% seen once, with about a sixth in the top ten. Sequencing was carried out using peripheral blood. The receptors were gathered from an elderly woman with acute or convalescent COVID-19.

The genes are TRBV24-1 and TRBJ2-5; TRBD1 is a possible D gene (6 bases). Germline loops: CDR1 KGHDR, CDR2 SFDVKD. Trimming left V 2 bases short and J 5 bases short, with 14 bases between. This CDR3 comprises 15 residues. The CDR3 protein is CATSDSSGAPETQYF. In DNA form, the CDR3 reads TGTGCCACCAGTGATTCATCAGGGGCCCCCGAGACCCAGTACTTC.

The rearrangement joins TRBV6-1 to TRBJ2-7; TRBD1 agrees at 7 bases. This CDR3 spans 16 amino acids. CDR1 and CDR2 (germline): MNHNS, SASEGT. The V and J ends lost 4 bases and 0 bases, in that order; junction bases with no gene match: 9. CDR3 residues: CASSAQQGTASYEQYF. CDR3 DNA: TGTGCCAGCAGTGCTCAACAGGGGACGGCCTCCTACGAGCAGTACTTC.

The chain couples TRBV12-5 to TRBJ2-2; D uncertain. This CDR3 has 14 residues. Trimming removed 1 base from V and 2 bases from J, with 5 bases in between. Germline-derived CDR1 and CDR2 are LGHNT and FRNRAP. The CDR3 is CASGLGQNTGELFF. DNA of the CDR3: TGTGCTAGTGGTTTGGGACAAAACACCGGGGAGCTGTTTTTT.

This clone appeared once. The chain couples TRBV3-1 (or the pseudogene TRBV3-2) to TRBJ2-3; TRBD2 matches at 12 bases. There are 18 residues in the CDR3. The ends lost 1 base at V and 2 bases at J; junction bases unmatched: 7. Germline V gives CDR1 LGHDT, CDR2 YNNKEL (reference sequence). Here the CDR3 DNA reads TGTGCCAGCAGCCAAGCTCCCGGGACTAGCGGGCACACAGATACGCAGTATTTT. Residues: CASSQAPGTSGHTDTQYF.

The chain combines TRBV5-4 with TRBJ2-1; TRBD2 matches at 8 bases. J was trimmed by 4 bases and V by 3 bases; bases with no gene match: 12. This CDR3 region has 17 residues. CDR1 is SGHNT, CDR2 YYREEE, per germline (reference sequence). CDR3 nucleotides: TGTGCCAGCAGCTCCCATGGCGGTAGCGGGGTTTACAATGAGCAGTTCTTC. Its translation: CASSSHGGSGVYNEQFF. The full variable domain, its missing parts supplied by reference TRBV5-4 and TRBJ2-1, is ETGVTQSPTHLIKTRGQQVTLRCSSQSGHNTVSWYQQALGQGPQFIFQYYREEENGRGNFPPRFSGLQFPNYSSELNVNALELDDSALYLCASSSHGGSGVYNEQFFGPGTRLTVL.

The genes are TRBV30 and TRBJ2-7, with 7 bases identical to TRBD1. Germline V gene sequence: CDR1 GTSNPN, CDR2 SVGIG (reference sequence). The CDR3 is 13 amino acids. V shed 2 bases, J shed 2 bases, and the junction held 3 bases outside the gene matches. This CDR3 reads CAWSKGATYEQYF. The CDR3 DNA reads TGTGCCTGGAGTAAGGGGGCTACCTACGAGCAGTACTTC.

The CDR3 spells CASSLRLWAQDNEQFF. The CDR3 DNA follows: TGTGCCAGCAGCTTACGCCTCTGGGCTCAGGACAATGAGCAGTTCTTC. The chain has TRBV11-2 and TRBJ2-1; D is ambiguous. The V end lost 2 bases, the J end lost 5 bases, and 16 bases lay between the germline ends. This CDR3 has 16 residues. Germline V lookup: CDR1 SGHAT, CDR2 FQNNGV.

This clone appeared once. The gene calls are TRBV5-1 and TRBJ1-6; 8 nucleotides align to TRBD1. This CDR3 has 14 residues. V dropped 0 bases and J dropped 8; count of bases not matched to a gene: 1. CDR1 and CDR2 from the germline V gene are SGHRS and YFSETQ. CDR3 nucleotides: TGCGCCAGCAGCTTGGTGGACAGGGATTCACCCCTCCACTTT. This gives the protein CASSLVDRDSPLHF. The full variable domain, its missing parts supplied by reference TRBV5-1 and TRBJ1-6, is KAGVTQTPRYLIKTRGQQVTLSCSPISGHRSVSWYQQTPGQGLQFLFEYFSETQRNKGNFPGRFSGRQFSNSRSEMNVSTLELGDSALYLCASSLVDRDSPLHFGNGTRLTVT.

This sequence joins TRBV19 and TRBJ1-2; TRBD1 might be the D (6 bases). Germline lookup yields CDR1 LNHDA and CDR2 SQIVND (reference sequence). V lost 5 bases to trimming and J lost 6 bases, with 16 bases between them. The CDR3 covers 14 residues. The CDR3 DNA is TGTGCCAGTAGTCCTCAACAGGGCTCCGATGGCTACACCTTC. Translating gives CASSPQQGSDGYTF.

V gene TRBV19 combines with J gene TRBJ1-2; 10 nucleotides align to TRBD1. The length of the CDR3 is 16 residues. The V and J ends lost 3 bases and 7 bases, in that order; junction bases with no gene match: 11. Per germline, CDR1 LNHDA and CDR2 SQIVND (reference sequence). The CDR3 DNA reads TGTGCCAGTAGTATCTCACAGGGACAGGGGCTTGGTGGCTACACCTTC. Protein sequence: CASSISQGQGLGGYTF.

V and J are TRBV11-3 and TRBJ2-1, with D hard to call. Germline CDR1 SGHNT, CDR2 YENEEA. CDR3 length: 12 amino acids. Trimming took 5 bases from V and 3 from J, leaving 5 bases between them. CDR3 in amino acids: CASSVLYNEQFF. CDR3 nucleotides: TGTGCCAGCAGCGTCCTCTACAATGAGCAGTTCTTC.

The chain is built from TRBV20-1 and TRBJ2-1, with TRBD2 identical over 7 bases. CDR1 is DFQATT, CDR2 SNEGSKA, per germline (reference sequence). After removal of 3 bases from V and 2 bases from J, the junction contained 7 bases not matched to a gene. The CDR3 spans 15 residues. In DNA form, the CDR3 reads TGCAGTGCTAGTCCCCGGGGGGATACCTACAATGAGCAGTTCTTC. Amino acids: CSASPRGDTYNEQFF.

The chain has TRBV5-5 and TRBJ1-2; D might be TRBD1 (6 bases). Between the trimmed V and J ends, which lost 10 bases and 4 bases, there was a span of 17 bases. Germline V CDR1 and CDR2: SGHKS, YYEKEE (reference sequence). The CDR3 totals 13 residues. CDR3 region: CAQTGWGLYGYTF. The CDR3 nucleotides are TGTGCCCAAACAGGGTGGGGTCTCTATGGCTACACCTTC.

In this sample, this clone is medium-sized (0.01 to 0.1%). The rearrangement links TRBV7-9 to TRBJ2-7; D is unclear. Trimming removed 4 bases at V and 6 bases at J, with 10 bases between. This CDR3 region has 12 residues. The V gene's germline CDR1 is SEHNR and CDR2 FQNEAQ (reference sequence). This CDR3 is CASSSLPFEQYF. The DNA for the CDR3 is TGTGCCAGCAGCTCTCTTCCTTTCGAGCAGTACTTC.

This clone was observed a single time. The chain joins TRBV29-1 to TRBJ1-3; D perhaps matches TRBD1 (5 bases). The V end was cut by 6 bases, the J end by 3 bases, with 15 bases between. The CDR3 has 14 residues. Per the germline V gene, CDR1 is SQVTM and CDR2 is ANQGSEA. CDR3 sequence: CSVSLSGDGNTIYF. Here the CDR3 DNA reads TGCAGCGTCTCCCTCTCGGGGGATGGAAACACCATATATTTT.

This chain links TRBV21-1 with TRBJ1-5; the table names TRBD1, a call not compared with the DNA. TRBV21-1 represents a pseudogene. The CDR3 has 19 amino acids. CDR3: CASSKDPGTERNSNQPQHF. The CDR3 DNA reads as TGTGCCAGCAGCAAAGACCCCGGGACAGAAAGAAATAGCAATCAGCCCCAGCATTTT.

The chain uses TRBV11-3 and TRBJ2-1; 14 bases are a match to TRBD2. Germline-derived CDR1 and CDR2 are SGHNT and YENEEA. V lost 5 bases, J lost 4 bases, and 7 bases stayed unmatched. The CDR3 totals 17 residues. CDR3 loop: CASSLRLAGGVYNEQFF. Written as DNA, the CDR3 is TGTGCCAGCAGCCTAAGACTAGCGGGGGGGGTTTACAATGAGCAGTTCTTC.

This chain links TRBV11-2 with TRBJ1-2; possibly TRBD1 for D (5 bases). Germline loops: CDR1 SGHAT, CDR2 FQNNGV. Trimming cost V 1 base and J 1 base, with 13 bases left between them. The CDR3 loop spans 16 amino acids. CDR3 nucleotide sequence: TGTGCCAGCAGCTTAGGGGGCCAGGTCCTTAACTATGGCTACACCTTC. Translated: CASSLGGQVLNYGYTF.

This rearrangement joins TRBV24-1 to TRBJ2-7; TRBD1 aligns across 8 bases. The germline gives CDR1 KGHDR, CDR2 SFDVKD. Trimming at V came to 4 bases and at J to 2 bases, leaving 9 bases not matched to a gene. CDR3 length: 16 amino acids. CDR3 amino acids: CATSDLEQGETYEQYF. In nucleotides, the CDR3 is TGTGCCACCAGTGACCTGGAACAGGGGGAAACCTACGAGCAGTACTTC.

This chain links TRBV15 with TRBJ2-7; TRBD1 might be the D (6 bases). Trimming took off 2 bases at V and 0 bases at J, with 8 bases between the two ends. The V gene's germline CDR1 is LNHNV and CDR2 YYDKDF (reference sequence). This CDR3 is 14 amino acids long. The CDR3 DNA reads TGTGCCACCAGCAGACACAGGGACTCCTACGAGCAGTACTTC. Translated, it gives CATSRHRDSYEQYF.

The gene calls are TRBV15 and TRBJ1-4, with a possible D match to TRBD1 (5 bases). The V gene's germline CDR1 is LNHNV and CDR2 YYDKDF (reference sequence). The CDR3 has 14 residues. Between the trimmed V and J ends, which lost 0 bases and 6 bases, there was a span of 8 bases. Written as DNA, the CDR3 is TGTGCCACCAGCAGAGATGTAGGGGATGAAAAACTGTTTTTT. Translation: CATSRDVGDEKLFF.

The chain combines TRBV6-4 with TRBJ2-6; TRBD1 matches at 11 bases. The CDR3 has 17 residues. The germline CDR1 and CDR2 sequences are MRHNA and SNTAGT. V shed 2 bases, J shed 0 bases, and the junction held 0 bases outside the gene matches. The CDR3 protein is CASSDGTGGSGANVLTF. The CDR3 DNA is TGTGCCAGCAGTGACGGGACAGGGGGCTCTGGGGCCAACGTCCTGACTTTC.

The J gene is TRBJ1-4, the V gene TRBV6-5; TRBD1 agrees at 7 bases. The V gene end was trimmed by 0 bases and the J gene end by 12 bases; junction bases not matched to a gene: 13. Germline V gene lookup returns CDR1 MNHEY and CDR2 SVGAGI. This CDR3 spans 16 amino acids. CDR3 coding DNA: TGTGCCAGCAGTTACTCGAGACCCGGGACAGCGGCCGAACTGTTTTTT. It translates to CASSYSRPGTAAELFF.

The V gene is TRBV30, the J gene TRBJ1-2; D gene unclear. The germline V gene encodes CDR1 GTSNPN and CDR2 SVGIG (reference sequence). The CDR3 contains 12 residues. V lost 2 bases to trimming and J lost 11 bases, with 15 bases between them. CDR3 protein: CAWSLEGYWYTF. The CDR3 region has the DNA TGTGCCTGGAGTCTGGAGGGATATTGGTACACCTTC.

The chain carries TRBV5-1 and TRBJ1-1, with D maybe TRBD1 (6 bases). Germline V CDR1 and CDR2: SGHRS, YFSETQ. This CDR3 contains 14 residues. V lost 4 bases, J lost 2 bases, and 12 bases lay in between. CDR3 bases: TGCGCCAGCAGCCTGCAGGGGTATAACACTGAAGCTTTCTTT. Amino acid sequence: CASSLQGYNTEAFF.

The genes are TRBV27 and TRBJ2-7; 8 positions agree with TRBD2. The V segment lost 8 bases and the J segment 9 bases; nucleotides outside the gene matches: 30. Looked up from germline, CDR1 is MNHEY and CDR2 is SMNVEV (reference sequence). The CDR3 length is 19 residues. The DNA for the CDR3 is TGTGCCAGCGGTAGGCTAGGGCGGGGGGAACCAAGACCATCCCCAGCGCAGTACTTC. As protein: CASGRLGRGEPRPSPAQYF.

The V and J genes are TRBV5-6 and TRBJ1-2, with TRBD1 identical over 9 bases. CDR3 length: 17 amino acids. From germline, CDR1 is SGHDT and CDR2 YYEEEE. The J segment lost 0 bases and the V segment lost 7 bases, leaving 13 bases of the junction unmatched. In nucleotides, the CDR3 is TGTGCCAGCGTCCCCAACAGGGGGCCATCGACTAACTATGGCTACACCTTC. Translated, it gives CASVPNRGPSTNYGYTF.

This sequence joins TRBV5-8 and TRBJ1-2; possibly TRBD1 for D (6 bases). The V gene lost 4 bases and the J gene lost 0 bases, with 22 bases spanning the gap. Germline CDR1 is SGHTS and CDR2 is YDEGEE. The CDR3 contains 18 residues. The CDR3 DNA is TGTGCCAGCAGCCCCCATTCGCCGACAGGAATGACTAACTATGGCTACACCTTC. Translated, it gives CASSPHSPTGMTNYGYTF.